Each of the 30 T cell receptor beta chains below was sequenced from the same sample in a study of blood T cell repertoires in COVID-19. Only in-frame clones appear in the TCRdb table, and some are missing; sequencing was by immunoSEQ multiplex PCR. The data contain more than 110,000 clones, 80% to 90% of them singletons. The sample taken for sequencing was PBMCs or T cells enriched from blood (not recorded which). The receptors derive from a man aged 50 to 60 who had recovered from COVID-19.

The rearrangement links TRBV5-1 to TRBJ2-5, with TRBD2 matching over 11 bases. This CDR3 has 17 residues. After removal of 4 bases from V and 1 base from J, the junction contained 9 bases not matched to a gene. The germline CDR1 and CDR2 sequences are SGHRS and YFSETQ. CDR3 loop: CASSLRVAGGPQETQYF. CDR3 nucleotide sequence: TGCGCCAGCAGCCTCCGGGTAGCGGGGGGGCCCCAAGAGACCCAGTACTTC.

The chain links TRBV13 to TRBJ1-2; the D is unclear. The CDR3 is made up of 14 amino acids. V was pared by 4 bases and J by 4 bases, with 13 bases between. The germline V gene has CDR1 PRHDT and CDR2 FYEKMQ (reference sequence). The CDR3 nucleotides read TGTGCCAGCAGCTACCGGGGTGAGGGCTATGGCTACACCTTC. Its translation is CASSYRGEGYGYTF.

The V gene is TRBV5-6, the J gene TRBJ1-3; D is undetermined. This CDR3 region has 15 residues. The ends were cut back, 2 bases at V and 2 bases at J, with 11 bases in the middle. Germline lookup yields CDR1 SGHDT and CDR2 YYEEEE. CDR3 coding DNA: TGTGCCAGCAGCTTATCTGTATGGCCTGGAAACACCATATATTTT. It encodes CASSLSVWPGNTIYF.

The genes are TRBV12-3 or TRBV12-4 and TRBJ2-5, with D tentatively TRBD2 (5 bases). The CDR3 totals 13 residues. Trimming took 5 bases from V and 7 from J, leaving 14 bases between them. CDR3 sequence (DNA): TGTGCCAGCAGTCCCCGCCCGGCGGGGACCCAGTACTTC. Its translation: CASSPRPAGTQYF.

The chain couples TRBV4-1 to TRBJ2-5; D is perhaps TRBD1 (6 bases). V dropped 0 bases and J dropped 2 bases, with 13 bases sitting between them. Germline V gene lookup returns CDR1 MGHRA and CDR2 YSYEKL. The CDR3 has 16 amino acids. The CDR3: CASSQDLGAGQETQYF. Written as DNA, the CDR3 is TGCGCCAGCAGCCAAGATCTGGGGGCCGGTCAAGAGACCCAGTACTTC.

This clone was seen only a few times. This chain joins TRBV4-3 and TRBJ2-3; D is perhaps TRBD2 (6 bases). CDR1 is LGHNA, CDR2 YSLEER, per germline. The CDR3 runs 16 residues. Trimming cost V 1 base and J 4 bases, with 15 bases left between them. CDR3 DNA: TGCGCCAGCAGCCAAGCTTTCACGGGAGTCGCAGATACGCAGTATTTT. Translating gives CASSQAFTGVADTQYF.

The chain carries TRBV28 and TRBJ2-7, with TRBD1 matching over 7 bases. This CDR3 has 13 residues. CDR1 MDHEN and CDR2 SYDVKM come from the germline V gene. V lost 6 bases, J lost 2 bases, and 4 bases stayed unmatched. CDR3 region: CASRNRGPYEQYF. CDR3 bases: TGTGCCAGCAGAAACAGGGGCCCCTACGAGCAGTACTTC.

This clone was found once. V and J are TRBV9 and TRBJ1-1; D unresolved. Looked up from germline, CDR1 is SGDLS and CDR2 is YYNGEE. CDR3 length equals 15 residues. Trimming left V 2 bases short and J 3 bases short, with 14 bases between. CDR3 nucleotide sequence: TGTGCCAGCAGCGTCTCTGGGAGGACCGACACTGAAGCTTTCTTT. Residues: CASSVSGRTDTEAFF.

The chain carries TRBV28 and TRBJ1-2; D gene uncertain. V lost 1 base and J lost 4, with 13 bases in between. This CDR3 has 15 amino acids. Germline V lookup: CDR1 MDHEN, CDR2 SYDVKM. The CDR3 protein is CASSLSSRVLYGYTF. CDR3 sequence (DNA): TGTGCCAGCAGTTTATCCTCCCGGGTGCTCTATGGCTACACCTTC.

The chain employs TRBV28 and TRBJ2-1; D gene uncertain. The germline V gene encodes CDR1 MDHEN and CDR2 SYDVKM. Trimming removed 6 bases at V and 3 bases at J, with 12 bases between. The CDR3 is 14 amino acids. CDR3 nucleotides: TGTGCCAGCAGCCCTGAACTGAACTACAATGAGCAGTTCTTC. Protein: CASSPELNYNEQFF.

The chain combines TRBV15 with TRBJ2-5, with 10 bases fitting TRBD2. This CDR3 spans 14 amino acids. The J segment lost 5 bases and the V segment lost 8 bases, leaving 8 bases of the junction unmatched. Germline CDR1 is LNHNV and CDR2 is YYDKDF (reference sequence). CDR3 sequence (DNA): TGTGCCACCGGGAGCGGGAGGGCCTGGGAGACCCAGTACTTC. Its protein is CATGSGRAWETQYF.

The chain couples TRBV11-2 to TRBJ1-6; possible D gene TRBD1, 5 bases. The germline gives CDR1 SGHAT, CDR2 FQNNGV. Trimming pared 6 bases from V and 3 bases from J, leaving 9 bases between. The CDR3 sequence is 14 residues long. The CDR3 sequence is CASSWTLYNSPLHF. CDR3 nucleotide sequence: TGTGCCAGCAGTTGGACACTCTATAATTCACCCCTCCACTTT.

V gene TRBV5-5 combines with J gene TRBJ2-5; 9 nucleotides match TRBD2. There are 17 residues in the CDR3. The junction had 9 bases not matched to a gene; V was cut back by 3 bases and J by 0 bases. Germline V gene sequence: CDR1 SGHKS, CDR2 YYEKEE (reference sequence). For the CDR3, the DNA is TGTGCCAGCAGCTGGGCAGGAGCGGGAGGCCACCAAGAGACCCAGTACTTC. It specifies CASSWAGAGGHQETQYF.

The CDR3 DNA reads as TGTGCCAGCAGCTTAGCCGGGTTCCAAGAGACCCAGTACTTC. Amino acids: CASSLAGFQETQYF. The rearrangement links TRBV7-2 to TRBJ2-5; D ambiguous. The CDR3 loop spans 14 amino acids. The ends were cut back, 0 bases at V and 1 base at J, with 6 bases in the middle. Germline lookup yields CDR1 SGHTA and CDR2 FQGNSA.

J is TRBJ1-1 and V is TRBV28, with 7 bases that match TRBD1. V gave up 3 bases and J gave up 4 bases; unmatched junction bases: 5. This CDR3 is built from 14 residues. The V gene's germline CDR1 is MDHEN and CDR2 SYDVKM. Here the CDR3 DNA reads TGTGCCAGCAGTTTGACAGGGTTAGTCACTGAAGCTTTCTTT. It encodes CASSLTGLVTEAFF.

This clone was seen once. The J gene is TRBJ2-5, the V gene TRBV5-1, with D possibly matching TRBD2 (6 bases). The CDR3 has 14 amino acids. CDR1 is SGHRS, CDR2 YFSETQ, per germline. Trimming cost V 7 bases and J 5 bases, with 18 bases left between them. The CDR3 here is CASAAGFGMETQYF. The CDR3 DNA reads as TGCGCCAGCGCGGCGGGGTTCGGGATGGAGACCCAGTACTTC.

The chain is built from TRBV14 and TRBJ1-6; D perhaps matches TRBD1 (6 bases). V was clipped by 1 base and J by 7 bases, with 14 bases between them. Germline V gene sequence: CDR1 SGHDN, CDR2 FVKESK. The CDR3 has 16 residues. The DNA of the CDR3 is TGTGCCAGCAGCCAAGGACGGGGGGCGATGAATTCACCCCTCCACTTT. Amino acids: CASSQGRGAMNSPLHF.

The chain joins TRBV19 to TRBJ2-7, with D uncertain. The germline gives CDR1 LNHDA, CDR2 SQIVND (reference sequence). The V and J ends lost 4 bases and 3 bases respectively, with 16 bases between them. The CDR3 contains 15 residues. CDR3: CASSKGPARYYEQYF. The DNA of the CDR3 is TGTGCCAGTAGTAAAGGCCCGGCGAGGTACTACGAGCAGTACTTC.

The genes are TRBV11-3 and TRBJ2-1; D is uncertain. Trimming removed 6 bases from V and 0 bases from J, with 9 bases in between. The CDR3 is made up of 14 amino acids. From germline, CDR1 is SGHNT and CDR2 YENEEA. CDR3 loop: CASSVASSYNEQFF. CDR3 DNA: TGTGCCAGCAGTGTAGCAAGCTCCTACAATGAGCAGTTCTTC.

The chain has TRBV27 and TRBJ1-5; D is perhaps TRBD1 (5 bases). CDR1 is MNHEY, CDR2 SMNVEV, per germline (reference sequence). The CDR3 is 15 amino acids. V shed 3 bases and J shed 6 bases, with 15 bases lying between them. The CDR3 spells CASSFGRVSVQPQHF. In nucleotides, the CDR3 is TGTGCCAGCAGTTTTGGCAGGGTATCGGTTCAGCCCCAGCATTTT.

The rearrangement joins TRBV7-2 to TRBJ1-5; D is unresolved. V was trimmed by 1 base and J by 4 bases, leaving 8 bases between them. Germline values: CDR1 SGHTA, CDR2 FQGNSA. CDR3 size: 14 residues. CDR3 sequence: CASSLVAGNQPQHF. The CDR3, as DNA: TGTGCCAGCAGCTTAGTGGCGGGAAATCAGCCCCAGCATTTT. Filled out from reference TRBV7-2 and TRBJ1-5, the complete variable domain reads GAGVSQSPSNKVTEKGKDVELRCDPISGHTALYWYRQSLGQGLEFLIYFQGNSAPDKSGLPSDRFSAERTGGSVSTLTIQRTQQEDSAVYLCASSLVAGNQPQHFGDGTRLSIL.

This clone was seen just once. The rearrangement uses TRBV6-5 and TRBJ2-7, with 7 bases that match TRBD1. The CDR3 has 15 residues. Germline CDR1 and CDR2: MNHEY and SVGAGI. Losses at the gene ends were 6 bases for V and 6 bases for J; bases not matched to a gene: 14. The CDR3 loop reads CASRREGQSLREQYF. The CDR3 DNA is TGTGCCAGCAGACGCGAGGGACAGTCTCTCCGCGAGCAGTACTTC.

The chain links TRBV15 to TRBJ2-7; 7 nucleotides line up with TRBD1. V lost 3 bases to trimming and J lost 3 bases; unmatched junction nucleotides: 2. In germline, CDR1 is LNHNV, CDR2 YYDKDF (reference sequence). This CDR3 has 13 amino acids. CDR3 amino acids: CATSSGTDYEQYF. In DNA form, the CDR3 reads TGTGCCACCAGCAGCGGGACAGACTACGAGCAGTACTTC.

The V and J genes are TRBV7-2 and TRBJ1-5, with D possibly TRBD1 on 6 matching bases. With 3 bases removed from V and 5 bases from J, the gap between germline ends came to 11 bases. Germline CDR1 SGHTA, CDR2 FQGNSA. The CDR3 is 14 amino acids. The CDR3 here is CASSLGDTYQPQHF. CDR3 sequence (DNA): TGTGCCAGCAGCTTGGGGGACACCTATCAGCCCCAGCATTTT.

The chain recombines TRBV19 with TRBJ1-5; TRBD1 matches at 8 bases. The CDR3 contains 17 residues. The germline gives CDR1 LNHDA, CDR2 SQIVND (reference sequence). After removal of 2 bases from V and 0 bases from J, the junction contained 6 bases not matched to a gene. CDR3 protein: CASSIWAGGLSNQPQHF. The DNA of the CDR3 is TGTGCCAGTAGTATATGGGCAGGGGGCCTTAGCAATCAGCCCCAGCATTTT.

Comments on this clone: The same CDR3 arises from other DNA sequences in this sample as well. The V gene is TRBV7-3, the J gene TRBJ2-5; TRBD2 agrees at 7 bases. The CDR3 covers 13 residues. After removal of 5 bases from V and 1 base from J, the junction contained 1 base not matched to a gene. Germline V CDR1 and CDR2: SGHTA, FQGTGA. The CDR3 reads CASSPGGQETQYF. The CDR3 region has the DNA TGTGCCAGCAGCCCGGGGGGCCAAGAGACCCAGTACTTC.

The CDR3 region has the DNA TGTGCCAGCAGTCGACAGGGGTCGGGGGAGACCCAGTACTTC. Protein product: CASSRQGSGETQYF. The gene calls are TRBV28 and TRBJ2-5; 8 bases are shared with TRBD1. Per the germline V gene, CDR1 is MDHEN and CDR2 is SYDVKM. Trimming cost V 5 bases and J 5 bases; bases outside gene matches: 7. This CDR3 is 14 amino acids long.

The chain carries TRBV7-9 and TRBJ1-2; TRBD1 matches at 7 bases. This CDR3 is built from 13 residues. V shed 5 bases and J 8 bases; nucleotides not matched to a gene: 8. CDR1 is SEHNR, CDR2 FQNEAQ, per germline (reference sequence). CDR3 bases: TGTGCCAGCAGCCCCGGGCTAGGGGGCGGCTACACCTTC. This translates into CASSPGLGGGYTF.

The chain is built from TRBV6-5 and TRBJ1-5; no clear D gene. Deletions cut 0 bases from V and 6 bases from J, with 6 bases between. The CDR3 has 13 residues. CDR1 and CDR2 from the germline V gene are MNHEY and SVGAGI. The CDR3 sequence: CASSYSRSQPQHF. Here the CDR3 DNA reads TGTGCCAGCAGTTACTCTCGTTCTCAGCCCCAGCATTTT.

This chain links TRBV19 with TRBJ2-1; the match to TRBD1 covers 12 bases. The V gene's germline CDR1 is LNHDA and CDR2 SQIVND (reference sequence). The CDR3 consists of 15 residues. V shed 6 bases, J shed 8 bases, and the junction held 8 bases outside the gene matches. The CDR3: CASRGPGQGADEQFF. For the CDR3, the DNA is TGTGCCAGTAGAGGACCGGGACAGGGGGCGGATGAGCAGTTCTTC.